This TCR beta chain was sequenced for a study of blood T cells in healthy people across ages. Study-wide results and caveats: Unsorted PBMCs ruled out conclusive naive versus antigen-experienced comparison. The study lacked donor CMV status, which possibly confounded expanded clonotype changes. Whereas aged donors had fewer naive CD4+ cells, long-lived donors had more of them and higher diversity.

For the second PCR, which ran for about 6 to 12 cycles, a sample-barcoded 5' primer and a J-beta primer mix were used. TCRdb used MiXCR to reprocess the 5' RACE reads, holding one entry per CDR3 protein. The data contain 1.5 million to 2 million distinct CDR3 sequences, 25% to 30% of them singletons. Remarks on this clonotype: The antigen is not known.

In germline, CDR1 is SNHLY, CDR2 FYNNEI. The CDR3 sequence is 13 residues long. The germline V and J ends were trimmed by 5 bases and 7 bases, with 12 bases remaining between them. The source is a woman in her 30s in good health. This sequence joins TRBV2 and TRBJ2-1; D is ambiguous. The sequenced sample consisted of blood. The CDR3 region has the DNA TGTGCCAGCAGTACGCGAATCAAAAATGAGCAGTTCTTC. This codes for CASSTRIKNEQFF.